Listed here are 28 T cell receptor beta chains from one sample, sequenced in a study of shared clonotypes between healthy human individuals. Using immunoSEQ multiplex PCR, the repertoire was profiled, and TCRdb retains in-frame clones only, with some absent. The sample carries just over 2,000,000 clones, approximately 95% recorded once. Sequencing used naive CD4+ T cells sorted from blood. Stated subset: CD45RA+ positively selected. The receptors stem from a young man in good health.

The chain joins TRBV9 to TRBJ1-1, with D perhaps matching TRBD1 (5 bases). This CDR3 contains 14 residues. Germline-derived CDR1 and CDR2 are SGDLS and YYNGEE. The V end lost 4 bases, the J end lost 5 bases, and 15 bases lay between the germline ends. The CDR3 here is CASSPQGGGTEAFF. The DNA of the CDR3 is TGTGCCAGCAGCCCCCAGGGCGGAGGTACTGAAGCTTTCTTT.

This clone came up once. At the DNA level, this CDR3 is encoded by other sequences in the same sample as well. This chain uses TRBV28 with TRBJ2-7; tentative D call: TRBD2 (6 bases). CDR3 length: 14 residues. Germline values: CDR1 MDHEN, CDR2 SYDVKM. Trimming left V 3 bases short and J 0 bases short, with 9 bases between. This CDR3 is CASSLSGLSYEQYF. The CDR3 bases are TGTGCCAGCAGTTTGAGCGGGCTCTCCTACGAGCAGTACTTC.

The chain joins TRBV6-6 to TRBJ2-7, with D possibly TRBD1 on 6 matching bases. Trimming left V 2 bases short and J 7 bases short, with 21 bases between. The CDR3 spans 16 residues. Germline CDR1 reads MNHNY; CDR2 reads SVGAGI (reference sequence). This CDR3 reads CASSYLGDINRGEQYF. The DNA of the CDR3 is TGTGCCAGCAGTTACCTAGGGGACATAAACCGTGGGGAGCAGTACTTC.

The rearrangement uses TRBV27 and TRBJ2-7, with 9 nucleotides matching TRBD2. Germline V gene data show CDR1 as MNHEY and CDR2 as SMNVEV (reference sequence). This CDR3 region has 17 residues. V lost 6 bases and J lost 0; bases outside the gene matches: 12. CDR3 in amino acids: CASRIEASGARSYEQYF. DNA for the CDR3: TGTGCCAGCAGGATAGAGGCTAGCGGGGCGCGCTCCTACGAGCAGTACTTC.

The rearrangement joins TRBV30 to TRBJ2-2, with 8 bases matching TRBD2. From germline, CDR1 is GTSNPN and CDR2 SVGIG (reference sequence). V lost 4 bases and J lost 1; bases outside the gene matches: 2. This CDR3 has 14 amino acids. DNA for the CDR3: TGTGCCTGGAACAGCGGGAGGAACACCGGGGAGCTGTTTTTT. Translated, it gives CAWNSGRNTGELFF.

Remarks on this clone: A junction boundary mismatches the germline segment, possibly from a read error. The chain combines TRBV11-2 with TRBJ2-7, with D perhaps TRBD1 or TRBD2 (5 bases each). This CDR3 has 17 residues. Germline V CDR1 and CDR2: SGHAT, FQNNGV. This CDR3 is CASSLGGWAAHSFEQYF. The CDR3, as DNA: TGTGCCAGCAGCTTAGGGGGGTGGGCGGCCCATTCCTTCGAGCAGTACTTC.

V and J are TRBV14 and TRBJ1-2; D remains ambiguous. CDR1 is SGHDN, CDR2 FVKESK, per germline. The ends were cut back, 1 base at V and 8 bases at J, with 11 bases in the middle. The CDR3 runs to 13 residues. CDR3 residues: CASSQVVAGGYTF. DNA of the CDR3: TGTGCCAGCAGCCAAGTGGTGGCGGGCGGCTACACCTTC.

The rearrangement links TRBV9 to TRBJ1-4, with TRBD1 identical over 11 bases. Germline trimming cut 4 bases from V and 7 bases from J; bases unmatched to any gene: 6. From germline, CDR1 is SGDLS and CDR2 YYNGEE. The CDR3 totals 15 residues. The CDR3 DNA sequence: TGTGCCAGCAGCACCCCCGGGACAGGGGGTGAAAAACTGTTTTTT. It codes for CASSTPGTGGEKLFF.

The J gene is TRBJ1-2, the V gene TRBV18, with 10 bases that match TRBD1. With 2 bases clipped from V and 10 bases from J, the junction kept 4 bases outside the gene matches. The CDR3 is 13 residues long. Germline V gene data show CDR1 as KGHSH and CDR2 as LQKENI. The CDR3: CASSPEGTGAYTF. The CDR3 DNA is TGTGCCAGCTCACCAGAAGGGACAGGGGCCTACACCTTC.

This rearrangement joins TRBV5-3 to TRBJ1-4, with a possible D match to TRBD1 (6 bases). TRBV5-3 is known as an ORF, though its function is uncertain. Trimming removed 3 bases at V and 5 bases at J, with 17 bases between. The CDR3 runs to 16 residues. The CDR3 loop is CARSWSLERGNEKLFF. Here the CDR3 DNA reads TGTGCCAGAAGCTGGTCGTTAGAGAGGGGGAATGAAAAACTGTTTTTT.

V and J are TRBV12-5 and TRBJ2-3; D remains unclear. V lost 1 base, J lost 7 bases, and 9 bases lay in between. Germline V gene data show CDR1 as LGHNT and CDR2 as FRNRAP. CDR3 length: 13 amino acids. In nucleotides, the CDR3 is TGTGCTAGTGGTTTGGAGGCAGCTTATACGCAGTATTTT. Its protein is CASGLEAAYTQYF.

This clone was counted a single time. This rearrangement joins TRBV27 to TRBJ1-6; D is ambiguous. Germline V gives CDR1 MNHEY, CDR2 SMNVEV (reference sequence). The CDR3 length is 14 residues. With 3 bases removed from V and 6 bases from J, the gap between germline ends came to 9 bases. In nucleotides, the CDR3 is TGTGCCAGCAGTTTGGCGCAGCTTAATTCACCCCTCCACTTT. Translating it yields CASSLAQLNSPLHF.

The chain links TRBV7-2 to TRBJ2-3; 8 bases align to TRBD1. With V trimmed by 3 bases and J by 5 bases, 4 bases remained unmatched. The CDR3 totals 14 residues. The germline V gene has CDR1 SGHTA and CDR2 FQGNSA. CDR3 in amino acids: CASSFPTGGDTQYF. CDR3 coding DNA: TGTGCCAGCAGCTTCCCAACAGGGGGAGATACGCAGTATTTT.

The J gene is TRBJ1-6, the V gene TRBV2; 7 positions match TRBD1. The CDR3 is 15 residues long. Germline V lookup: CDR1 SNHLY, CDR2 FYNNEI. Trimming removed 5 bases from V and 5 bases from J; junction bases left unmatched: 6. For the CDR3, the DNA is TGTGCCAGCAGTTTTGGACAGGCTAATAATTCACCCCTCCACTTT. Translation gives CASSFGQANNSPLHF.

The chain joins TRBV4-3 to TRBJ1-4, with D hard to call. From germline, CDR1 is LGHNA and CDR2 YSLEER. The CDR3 consists of 17 residues. V gave up 0 bases and J gave up 0 bases, with 11 bases separating them. DNA of the CDR3: TGCGCCAGCAGCCAAGATATCCCGGGTGCAACTAATGAAAAACTGTTTTTT. Encoded protein: CASSQDIPGATNEKLFF.

The chain uses TRBV28 and TRBJ1-2; D gene ambiguous. The ends were cut back, 1 base at V and 2 bases at J, with 14 bases in the middle. In germline, CDR1 is MDHEN, CDR2 SYDVKM. The CDR3 covers 16 residues. CDR3 in DNA: TGTGCCAGCAGTTTATCGAGTCCGGTCGGCAACTATGGCTACACCTTC. This sequence encodes CASSLSSPVGNYGYTF.

The chain employs TRBV7-8 and TRBJ2-3; 7 bases map to TRBD2. Per the germline V gene, CDR1 is SGHVS and CDR2 is FQNEAQ. This CDR3 region has 15 residues. J was trimmed by 5 bases and V by 5 bases; bases with no gene match: 10. CDR3 sequence: CASSPIGGRVDTQYF. DNA for the CDR3: TGTGCCAGCAGCCCCATTGGGGGGAGGGTAGATACGCAGTATTTT.

The chain is built from TRBV5-1 and TRBJ2-7; possibly TRBD1 for D (5 bases). This CDR3 has 16 residues. The V and J ends lost 0 bases and 2 bases respectively, with 15 bases between them. Germline loops: CDR1 SGHRS, CDR2 YFSETQ. In DNA form, the CDR3 reads TGCGCCAGCAGCTTGGATATGGCGCAGGGCACCTACGAGCAGTACTTC. Its protein product is CASSLDMAQGTYEQYF.

This chain joins TRBV5-1 and TRBJ1-2; no reliable D call. Germline lookup yields CDR1 SGHRS and CDR2 YFSETQ. V dropped 4 bases and J dropped 3 bases, with 16 bases sitting between them. The CDR3 covers 15 residues. CDR3 coding DNA: TGCGCCAGCAGCCACCGGGCCTCAGAGGACTATGGCTACACCTTC. It specifies CASSHRASEDYGYTF. The whole variable domain, remainder taken from reference TRBV5-1 and TRBJ1-2, is KAGVTQTPRYLIKTRGQQVTLSCSPISGHRSVSWYQQTPGQGLQFLFEYFSETQRNKGNFPGRFSGRQFSNSRSEMNVSTLELGDSALYLCASSHRASEDYGYTFGSGTRLTVV.

The V and J genes are TRBV6-5 and TRBJ1-1, with a tentative D call TRBD1 (6 bases). The V gene's germline CDR1 is MNHEY and CDR2 SVGAGI. Trimming pared 6 bases from V and 4 bases from J, leaving 12 bases between. The CDR3 sequence is 13 residues long. DNA of the CDR3: TGTGCCAGCAGCCTTGGACAGTTCACTGAAGCTTTCTTT. It encodes CASSLGQFTEAFF.

This chain connects TRBV14 to TRBJ2-2; D remains unclear. The CDR3 loop spans 15 amino acids. From germline, CDR1 is SGHDN and CDR2 FVKESK. Trimming removed 0 bases from V and 1 base from J, with 6 bases in between. The CDR3 DNA sequence: TGTGCCAGCAGCCAAGATAGCCGGAACACCGGGGAGCTGTTTTTT. Translated: CASSQDSRNTGELFF. Looking up the rest from reference TRBV14 and TRBJ2-2 gives the full variable domain: EAGVTQFPSHSVIEKGQTVTLRCDPISGHDNLYWYRRVMGKEIKFLLHFVKESKQDESGMPNNRFLAERTGGTYSTLKVQPAELEDSGVYFCASSQDSRNTGELFFGEGSRLTVL.

This sequence joins TRBV11-2 and TRBJ2-1, with 11 bases fitting TRBD2. Trimming cost V 5 bases and J 2 bases; bases outside gene matches: 2. In germline, CDR1 is SGHAT, CDR2 FQNNGV. The CDR3 contains 15 residues. DNA of the CDR3: TGTGCCAGCAGCCTGACTAGCGGGACCTACAATGAGCAGTTCTTC. Its translation is CASSLTSGTYNEQFF.

The CDR3 loop is CASRWQTQAGELFF. CDR3 nucleotide sequence: TGTGCCAGTAGATGGCAGACTCAAGCCGGGGAGCTGTTTTTT. The chain recombines TRBV19 with TRBJ2-2; D call uncertain. Germline-derived CDR1 and CDR2 are LNHDA and SQIVND (reference sequence). Between the trimmed V and J ends, which lost 6 bases and 6 bases, there was a span of 14 bases. The CDR3 is 14 amino acids.

This chain uses TRBV25-1 with TRBJ1-4; maybe TRBD1 (5 bases). V was shortened by 6 bases and J by 8 bases, with 16 bases between the two germline ends. This CDR3 contains 14 residues. Per the germline V gene, CDR1 is MGHDK and CDR2 is SYGVNS. This chain's CDR3 is CASRLEGAGEKLFF. The CDR3 nucleotides are TGTGCCAGCAGGTTGGAAGGGGCAGGAGAAAAACTGTTTTTT.

The CDR3 sequence: CAISEIGDYGYTF. The CDR3 DNA follows: TGTGCCATCAGTGAGATAGGGGACTATGGCTACACCTTC. V and J are TRBV10-3 and TRBJ1-2, with D possibly matching TRBD1 (5 bases). Germline-derived CDR1 and CDR2 are ENHRY and SYGVKD. V was clipped by 2 bases and J by 3 bases, with 7 bases between them. This CDR3 spans 13 amino acids.

The V call is TRBV29-1, the J call TRBJ2-7, with D possibly being TRBD1 (5 bases). The CDR3 is 12 residues long. Trimming cost V 5 bases and J 3 bases, with 11 bases left between them. Germline V gene lookup returns CDR1 SQVTM and CDR2 ANQGSEA. The CDR3 region is CSVQQAGYEQYF. The CDR3, as DNA: TGCAGCGTTCAACAGGCAGGCTACGAGCAGTACTTC.

The rearrangement links TRBV14 to TRBJ2-4; D is possibly TRBD1 (6 bases). The CDR3 spans 13 residues. Germline values: CDR1 SGHDN, CDR2 FVKESK. V was trimmed by 0 bases and J by 12 bases, leaving 12 bases between them. Here the CDR3 reads CASSQDMGASQYF. CDR3 DNA: TGTGCCAGCAGCCAAGATATGGGGGCGTCTCAGTACTTC.

This chain joins TRBV6-5 and TRBJ2-7, with no clear D. This CDR3 comprises 14 residues. CDR1 is MNHEY and CDR2 is SVGAGI in the germline V gene. Trimming left V 0 bases short and J 2 bases short, with 8 bases between. The DNA of the CDR3 is TGTGCCAGCAGTTACTCGAACGGCCCCTACGAGCAGTACTTC. This encodes CASSYSNGPYEQYF.